Sequencing of this T cell receptor beta chain was carried out in a study of CD8+CD57+ T cells in acquired aplastic anemia. Across the whole study: Each DNA sample taken from sorted CD4+ and CD8+ cells came to 3.2 ug on average. General study results and limits: Patients shared 25 to 35 CD8+ CDR3 sequences with controls.

The template used for profiling TCR beta VDJ and CDR3 was genomic DNA. TCRdb called the reads again in MiXCR, with one record for every CDR3 protein. The sample includes fewer than 200,000 distinct CDR3 sequences, over 55% of them seen just once. Germline lookup yields CDR1 SSHAT and CDR2 FNYEAQ (reference sequence). V was clipped by 1 base and J by 5 bases, with 15 bases between them. The CDR3 sequence is 15 residues long. In regard to this clonotype: Its antigen remains unidentified.

Previously, flow cytometry had revealed CD8+CD57+ cell expansion in the patients chosen for sequencing. The genes are TRBV7-7 and TRBJ2-7; the D gene is possibly TRBD1 (6 bases). The sequenced sample was sorted CD4+, CD8+, or CD8+CD57+ T cells (not recorded which) from PBMCs. The sequence came from a human donor with aplastic anemia. CDR3 nucleotides: TGTGCCAGCAGCTTAGGTCCCAGGGGCTCGGACGAGCAGTACTTC. As protein: CASSLGPRGSDEQYF.